These T cell receptor beta chains were read from a single sample in a study of graft-versus-host responses after intestinal transplantation. These receptors have no known antigen. Method: immunoSEQ multiplex PCR; TCRdb's copy keeps in-frame clones and lacks some. The data hold 65,000 to 85,000 clones, with more than 75% observed a single time. The source material was unstimulated CD8+ T cells sorted from spleen or lymph node cells, sampled before transplant. The receptors shown here come from a human donor who was the organ donor for an intestinal transplant. Each CDR3 is given with its conserved first and last residue. The order of the fields is CDR3 protein, CDR3 length, V gene.

CASSLLGGTIETQYF 15 TRBV27
CASSPLTGEGTEAFF 15 TRBV5-1
CAWGNNYNEQFF 12 TRBV30
CASSPVRGGAAELFF 15 TRBV10-1
CASSLAGGTYEQYF 14 TRBV28
CASSLRGLWETQYF 14 TRBV28
CASSYTGGPNSEAFF 15 TRBV6-5
CATSRGTGDPRGNEQFF 17 TRBV15
CASSPTGFDTQYF 13 TRBV5-4
CSARDFGEQYF 11 TRBV20-1
CASTPPGGNYGYTF 14 TRBV21-1
CASSDPGELDGYTF 14 TRBV25-1
CASSQGTGGNSPLHF 15 TRBV4-1
CASSVEGGANEKLFF 15 TRBV9
CSVEAAGRQYEQYF 14 TRBV29-1
CASSHNNYGYTF 12 TRBV4-1
CASSHWTSGGDEQFF 15 TRBV28
CASSQVAGFAHEQYF 15 TRBV4-1
CASSLGSQIPNDNSPLHF 18 TRBV7-7